This is a list of T cell receptor beta chains from one sample in a study of cytomegalovirus exposure and HLA in healthy donors. Assay: immunoSEQ multiplex PCR; the TCRdb copy retains only in-frame clones and omits some. The table lists 60,000 to 75,000 clones, under 85% of them singletons, with just under 3% in the top ten. Sequences were obtained from PBMCs. These receptors were obtained from a woman younger than 45 in good health and CMV-seronegative. Each CDR3 is given without its conserved first and last residue.

v_call	j_call	cdr3_aa
TRBV5-4	TRBJ1-2	ASSAAGTGVGGYT
TRBV7-2	TRBJ1-4	ASSFTGGGEKLF
TRBV6-1	TRBJ2-5	ASSDSRGRETQY
TRBV5-4	TRBJ1-2	ASSSRQGVNYGYT
TRBV11-2	TRBJ1-6	ASSVSGTANSPLH
TRBV6-5	TRBJ1-2	ASSVVSGAYT
TRBV7-2	TRBJ1-1	AGNPGQANTEAF
TRBV5-8	TRBJ1-2	ASSVDSADYGYT
TRBV4-1	TRBJ1-1	ASRRQTNTEAF
TRBV7-9	TRBJ1-2	ASSFLEDRIYGYT
TRBV7-2	TRBJ2-4	ASSDGGLADAKNIQY
TRBV7-2	TRBJ1-6	ASSLAGGGSPLH
TRBV9	TRBJ1-1	ASSVGTGGNTEAF
TRBV9	TRBJ2-2	ASSVAGAGQNTGELF
TRBV29-1	TRBJ2-1	SVRSLAEGGNEQF
TRBV27	TRBJ1-1	ASSFTGDTEAF
TRBV4-3	TRBJ1-1	ASSQDGEGIMNTEAF
TRBV10-3	TRBJ1-2	AISEGAYGYT
TRBV28	TRBJ1-5	ASSPSDRVGNQPQH
TRBV4-3	TRBJ2-1	ASSQDRGGNEQF
TRBV7-8	TRBJ1-6	ASSFPGYNSPLH
TRBV7-2	TRBJ1-4	ASSSYSSTNEKLF
TRBV4-1	TRBJ1-6	ASSQEGEVASSPLH
TRBV29-1	TRBJ2-1	SVEGQISSYNEQF
TRBV30	TRBJ2-7	AWGAYEQY
TRBV19	TRBJ2-5	ASSIGGRAKETQY
TRBV29-1	TRBJ2-2	SAQTEGELF
TRBV15	TRBJ1-5	ATSRDRQGNQPQH
TRBV5-6	TRBJ2-5	ASSLTGKTQY
TRBV7-6	TRBJ2-3	ASSPTAGLSADTQY
TRBV9	TRBJ1-1	ASSVGQPNTEAF
TRBV28	TRBJ2-1	ASRSTGTGKGNEQF
TRBV5-1	TRBJ1-5	ASSLAGEDNQPQH
TRBV9	TRBJ2-4	ASSVRGTEKNIQY
TRBV2	TRBJ2-5	ASSGVLAGGWQETQY
TRBV7-7	TRBJ2-3	ASSFATTDTQY
TRBV7-9	NA	ASSGTSGLYEQY
TRBV18	TRBJ1-5	ASSPAGYSNQPQH
TRBV30	TRBJ2-5	AWSLAGSQETQY
TRBV27	TRBJ2-3	ASRRGLAGYTDTQY
TRBV6-5	TRBJ1-2	ASSYSFGQGYGYT
TRBV7-9	TRBJ2-1	ASSYIGQGVEQF
TRBV19	TRBJ2-3	ASSIGRGADTQY
TRBV7-2	TRBJ1-2	ASSLEDTVGGYT
TRBV5-1	TRBJ2-2	ASRSGQGYTGELF
TRBV6-1	TRBJ1-3	ASSEALVLKGNTIY
TRBV27	TRBJ1-6	ASSLFPAAGSPLH
TRBV27	TRBJ1-2	ARDSSNGYT
TRBV7-9	TRBJ2-2	ASSPRAGELF
TRBV10-3	TRBJ1-6	AISDPGQGWNSPLH
TRBV5-6	TRBJ1-1	ASSLSAGFEAF
TRBV7-8	TRBJ2-5	ASSRTSAQETQY
TRBV9	TRBJ1-1	ASSAGPGQTEAF
TRBV5-6	TRBJ1-4	ASSSLRGATNEKLF
TRBV7-2	TRBJ1-6	ASSLVGGRDSPLH